This entry features one T cell receptor (beta chain) sequence. The data were obtained in a study of shared clonotypes between healthy human individuals. Background on the study: Three plates were used per donor for CD4 naive, three for CD4 memory, two for CD8 naive and one for CD8 memory.

Researchers reported that CD8 memory united CD45RO+ cells with CCR7-negative CD45RA+ TemRA cells. CDR1 MDHEN and CDR2 SYDVKM come from the germline V gene. Trimming removed 5 bases at V and 2 bases at J, with 10 bases between. CDR3 size: 13 residues. Over several immunoSEQ plates, each subset's genomic DNA was distributed in even portions. Sorted-subset replicate PCRs used 200 ng DNA, roughly 28,000 T cell genomes. Clones were sequenced by immunoSEQ multiplex PCR, and TCRdb holds only the in-frame ones, with some missing. The table records roughly 410,000 clones, 95% to 97% of them present only once. Sequenced: memory CD8+ T cells sorted from blood. The subset was: CD45RO+ cells pooled with CCR7-negative TemRA cells. This sequence originates from a man aged 30 to 45 in good health. The chain has TRBV28 and TRBJ2-7, with D perhaps TRBD2 (5 bases). The CDR3: CASSRGKTYEQYF. The CDR3 DNA reads TGTGCCAGCAGTCGAGGGAAGACCTACGAGCAGTACTTC.